Listed below are T cell receptor beta chains from one sample, sequenced in a study of cytomegalovirus exposure and HLA in healthy donors. The repertoire was sequenced with immunoSEQ multiplex PCR; TCRdb's copy has only in-frame clones and lacks some. Of around 140,000 clones in the sample, 77% were seen once. The sample comprised PBMCs. The receptor set was obtained from a female donor in good health and CMV-seronegative. Both conserved end residues are part of each CDR3. D genes are given only for firm matches. The size field is filled for only some rows; it gives once, few, many or a size class.

d_gene: NA
v_gene: TRBV2
abundance: NA
j_gene: TRBJ1-6
CDR3aa: CASIPVLPPGHYNSPLHF
CDR3nt: TGTGCCAGCATTCCGGTCCTTCCCCCGGGACACTATAATTCACCCCTCCACTTT

d_gene: NA
v_gene: TRBV14
abundance: NA
j_gene: TRBJ2-1
CDR3aa: CASSRKDPGTYNEQFF
CDR3nt: TGTGCCAGCAGCCGCAAGGATCCAGGGACCTACAATGAGCAGTTCTTC

d_gene: NA
v_gene: TRBV4-1
abundance: few
j_gene: TRBJ1-1
CDR3aa: CASKDAGTEAFF
CDR3nt: TGCGCCAGCAAGGATGCGGGCACTGAAGCTTTCTTT

d_gene: TRBD2
v_gene: TRBV11-2
abundance: NA
j_gene: TRBJ2-3
CDR3aa: CASSLSRRTSASTDTQYF
CDR3nt: TGTGCCAGCAGCCTATCTCGCCGGACTAGCGCCAGCACAGATACGCAGTATTTT

d_gene: TRBD1
v_gene: TRBV7-7
abundance: NA
j_gene: TRBJ2-2
CDR3aa: CASSRLTGMNTGELFF
CDR3nt: TGTGCTAGCAGCAGATTGACAGGGATGAACACCGGGGAGCTGTTTTTT

d_gene: NA
v_gene: TRBV14
abundance: NA
j_gene: TRBJ2-7
CDR3aa: CASSQGKPSTGSNEQYF
CDR3nt: TGTGCCAGCAGCCAAGGAAAACCTTCGACAGGTTCCAACGAGCAGTACTTC

d_gene: NA
v_gene: TRBV7-9
abundance: NA
j_gene: TRBJ1-6
CDR3aa: CASSLLSSYNSPLHF
CDR3nt: TGTGCCAGCAGCTTATTGAGCTCCTATAATTCACCCCTCCACTTT

d_gene: NA
v_gene: TRBV28
abundance: NA
j_gene: TRBJ1-1
CDR3aa: CASSLNYAGETEAFF
CDR3nt: TGTGCCAGCAGTTTAAACTACGCAGGGGAGACTGAAGCTTTCTTT

d_gene: TRBD2
v_gene: TRBV6-1
abundance: NA
j_gene: TRBJ2-7
CDR3aa: CASSEALGLAGYEQYF
CDR3nt: TGTGCCAGCAGTGAAGCTTTGGGACTAGCGGGCTACGAGCAGTACTTC

d_gene: TRBD1
v_gene: TRBV7-9
abundance: NA
j_gene: TRBJ2-1
CDR3aa: CASSFPDRDNEQFF
CDR3nt: TGTGCCAGCAGCTTTCCGGACAGGGACAATGAGCAGTTCTTC

d_gene: TRBD2
v_gene: TRBV12-5
abundance: NA
j_gene: TRBJ2-3
CDR3aa: CASGFSLGLAGVDTQYF
CDR3nt: TGTGCTAGTGGTTTTTCCCTAGGACTAGCGGGAGTAGATACGCAGTATTTT

d_gene: TRBD1
v_gene: TRBV18
abundance: NA
j_gene: TRBJ2-3
CDR3aa: CASSPGQTDTQYF
CDR3nt: TGTGCCAGCTCACCGGGACAGACAGATACGCAGTATTTT

d_gene: TRBD1
v_gene: TRBV27
abundance: few
j_gene: TRBJ2-7
CDR3aa: CASSFRTGPYEQYF
CDR3nt: TGTGCCAGCAGTTTCCGGACAGGGCCCTACGAGCAGTACTTC

d_gene: TRBD1
v_gene: TRBV19
abundance: NA
j_gene: TRBJ1-5
CDR3aa: CASSMRDRGLRNQPQHF
CDR3nt: TGTGCCAGTAGTATGAGGGACAGGGGGTTAAGAAATCAGCCCCAGCATTTT

d_gene: NA
v_gene: TRBV18
abundance: NA
j_gene: TRBJ1-1
CDR3aa: CASSPPEYTEAFF
CDR3nt: TGTGCCAGCTCACCACCTGAGTACACTGAAGCTTTCTTT

d_gene: NA
v_gene: TRBV6-4
abundance: once
j_gene: TRBJ1-6
CDR3aa: CASSPDSDSPLHF
CDR3nt: TGTGCCAGCAGTCCGGACAGCGACTCACCCCTCCACTTT

d_gene: NA
v_gene: TRBV13
abundance: NA
j_gene: TRBJ2-3
CDR3aa: CASSSRPDTQYF
CDR3nt: TGTGCCAGCAGCTCCAGGCCAGATACGCAGTATTTT

d_gene: NA
v_gene: TRBV2
abundance: NA
j_gene: TRBJ1-1
CDR3aa: CASRGGSGQITEAFF
CDR3nt: TGTGCCAGCAGGGGAGGTTCAGGACAAATCACTGAAGCTTTCTTT

d_gene: TRBD1
v_gene: TRBV29-1
abundance: NA
j_gene: TRBJ2-3
CDR3aa: CSAIDRGADTQYF
CDR3nt: TGCAGCGCCATCGACAGGGGGGCAGATACGCAGTATTTT

d_gene: NA
v_gene: TRBV18
abundance: NA
j_gene: TRBJ1-5
CDR3aa: CASSRQENQPQHF
CDR3nt: TGTGCCAGCTCACGACAGGAGAATCAGCCCCAGCATTTT

d_gene: NA
v_gene: TRBV10-3
abundance: NA
j_gene: TRBJ2-1
CDR3aa: CAAGRGDEQFF
CDR3nt: TGTGCCGCTGGCCGGGGAGATGAGCAGTTCTTC

d_gene: TRBD1
v_gene: TRBV7-9
abundance: NA
j_gene: TRBJ2-6
CDR3aa: CASSRTGGTGANVLTF
CDR3nt: TGTGCCAGCAGCCGTACAGGGGGTACTGGGGCCAACGTCCTGACTTTC

d_gene: NA
v_gene: TRBV27
abundance: NA
j_gene: TRBJ1-3
CDR3aa: CASSPEMGGGNTIYF
CDR3nt: TGTGCCAGCAGCCCCGAAATGGGGGGGGGAAACACCATATATTTT

d_gene: NA
v_gene: TRBV6-1
abundance: NA
j_gene: TRBJ1-4
CDR3aa: CASTRTGGEAEKLFF
CDR3nt: TGTGCCAGCACCCGAACGGGGGGGGAGGCCGAAAAACTGTTTTTT

d_gene: NA
v_gene: TRBV11-2
abundance: NA
j_gene: TRBJ1-1
CDR3aa: CASSLVWPLNTEAFF
CDR3nt: TGTGCCAGCAGCTTAGTCTGGCCCCTCAACACTGAAGCTTTCTTT